This T cell receptor beta chain was documented in a study of shared clonotypes between healthy human individuals. CDR1 is SGHRS and CDR2 is YFSETQ in the germline V gene. The ends lost 0 bases at V and 7 bases at J; junction bases unmatched: 10. The CDR3 is made up of 15 amino acids. Authors' data handling: Owing to the provision of junction-only sequences devoid of quality scores by immunoSEQ, filtering differed. Profiling relied on immunoSEQ multiplex PCR, and the TCRdb table lists in-frame clones only, not all of them. V and J calls plus clone size are reproduced from that table; the DNA served to infer D and trimming. The profile covers 980,000 or so clones, with about 80% appearing a single time and roughly 1.5% taken by the ten largest. Into CD45RA+ naive and CD45RA-negative memory subsets, the CD4+ cells were split.

The receptor comes from a man aged 18 to 29 in good health. The V and J genes are TRBV5-1 and TRBJ2-7; 7 bases map to TRBD1. Sequencing was performed on memory CD4+ T cells sorted from blood. Subset denoted: CD45RA-negative fraction. CDR3 coding DNA: TGCGCCAGCAGCTTGGAAGGTAGCAGGGGGTTTGAGCAGTACTTC. Protein product: CASSLEGSRGFEQYF.